The 30 T cell receptor beta chains listed next were all sequenced from one sample in a study of human T cells and chemical hapten exposure. Specified time point: patch test 1, 2 weeks after DPC sensitization. Treatment defined: therapeutic diphenylcyclopropenone sensitization with weekly scalp DPC. TCRdb fed the RACE reads into MiXCR, producing one record per CDR3 protein. The table shows about 380,000 distinct CDR3 sequences, with nearly 5% occurring only once. The input for sequencing was whole blood, taken in connection with sensitization to the hapten diphenylcyclopropenone (DPC). These receptors were obtained from a woman between 45 and 65 years old with alopecia areata. Some clones in this sample may be carry-over from other donors' samples.

Ten or more counts support this clonotype. The CDR3 DNA follows: TGTGCCAGTACTGGGGCTCTCCAGGGAGAGACCCAGTACTTC. Translating gives CASTGALQGETQYF. The J gene is TRBJ2-5, the V gene TRBV6-5, with D perhaps matching TRBD1 (5 bases). The CDR3 runs 14 residues. Germline V gives CDR1 MNHEY, CDR2 SVGAGI. V lost 9 bases and J lost 4, with 18 bases in between.

The table lists this clonotype with many counts. The CDR3 nucleotides read TGTGCCAGCAGTTTAGGTGCGGACTCCTACGAGCAGTACTTC. Its translation is CASSLGADSYEQYF. The chain is built from TRBV12-3 or TRBV12-4 and TRBJ2-7; the D is unclear. The CDR3 is made up of 14 amino acids. The V end was cut by 1 base, the J end by 0 bases, with 7 bases between.

In this sample, this clonotype turned up a few times. The chain has TRBV30 and TRBJ1-1; the D is unclear. Germline values: CDR1 GTSNPN, CDR2 SVGIG (reference sequence). V gave up 2 bases and J gave up 8 bases, with 9 bases separating them. This CDR3 is 11 amino acids long. The CDR3 sequence is CAWSREFEAFF. CDR3 in DNA: TGTGCCTGGAGTCGGGAGTTCGAAGCTTTCTTT.

A note on this clonotype: A much larger clone is a single base away; this may be a read error. Since no conserved phenylalanine or tryptophan closes the CDR3, a read error is the likely cause. The chain links TRBV6-5 to TRBJ1-1; 11 positions agree with TRBD1. The CDR3 runs to 17 residues. Germline V lookup: CDR1 MNHEY, CDR2 SVGAGI. Unmatched junction bases numbered 10, after V lost 6 bases and J lost 1 base. The CDR3 DNA follows: TGTGCCAGCAGCTATGGGACAGGGGGTTTCGCGAACACTGAAGCTTTCTAT. Residues: CASSYGTGGFANTEAFY.

This clonotype appeared a few times. The CDR3 loop is CASSQTVLGTDTQYF. CDR3 nucleotides: TGTGCCAGCAGCCAGACAGTGCTGGGCACAGATACGCAGTATTTT. J is TRBJ2-3 and V is TRBV3-1; D is possibly TRBD1 (5 bases). V lost 3 bases and J lost 1, with 11 bases in between. The CDR3 length is 15 residues. CDR1 and CDR2 from the germline V gene are LGHDT and YNNKEL (reference sequence).

This chain connects TRBV5-1 to TRBJ1-5, with D possibly matching TRBD1 (6 bases). Trimming removed 4 bases from V and 5 bases from J, with 13 bases in between. CDR3 length: 14 amino acids. CDR1 and CDR2 (germline): SGHRS, YFSETQ. In DNA, the CDR3 is TGCGCCAGCAGCGACGGGACACACGATCAGCCCCAGCATTTT. Residues: CASSDGTHDQPQHF.

V and J are TRBV30 and TRBJ1-6, with unresolved D. The V end was cut by 2 bases, the J end by 7 bases, with 6 bases between. CDR3 size: 12 residues. Germline V gene data show CDR1 as GTSNPN and CDR2 as SVGIG (reference sequence). The CDR3 DNA is TGTGCCTGGAGTCCCGGCAATTCACCCCTCCACTTT. Residues: CAWSPGNSPLHF.

The V call is TRBV15, the J call TRBJ2-5; D uncertain. The CDR3 is 13 residues long. Germline V gene sequence: CDR1 LNHNV, CDR2 YYDKDF (reference sequence). Trimming pared 0 bases from V and 7 bases from J, leaving 9 bases between. The CDR3 DNA reads as TGTGCCACCAGCAGAGATCGAAGGAGGACCCAGTACTTC. This encodes CATSRDRRRTQYF.

This clonotype was picked up a small number of times. The chain combines TRBV2 with TRBJ1-1, with D hard to call. The CDR3 runs to 14 residues. Germline CDR1 reads SNHLY; CDR2 reads FYNNEI. Trimming took off 3 bases at V and 4 bases at J, with 12 bases between the two ends. CDR3 residues: CASSEQASLTEAFF. In DNA, the CDR3 is TGTGCCAGCAGTGAGCAGGCTTCGCTCACTGAAGCTTTCTTT.

This clonotype was found a few times. The chain uses TRBV11-2 and TRBJ1-2; D is unclear. In germline, CDR1 is SGHAT, CDR2 FQNNGV. V lost 3 bases and J 6 bases, leaving 11 bases between the germline ends. This CDR3 has 13 amino acids. The CDR3 DNA sequence: TGTGCCAGCAGCTTCAGGCTTAAGGATGGCTACACCTTC. This encodes CASSFRLKDGYTF. The full variable domain, in which reference TRBV11-2 and TRBJ1-2 provide the parts outside the CDR3, is EAGVAQSPRYKIIEKRQSVAFWCNPISGHATLYWYQQILGQGPKLLIQFQNNGVVDDSQLPKDRFSAERLKGVDSTLKIQPAKLEDSAVYLCASSFRLKDGYTFGSGTRLTVV.

This clonotype appeared many times. The chain carries TRBV20-1 and TRBJ2-7; the match to TRBD2 covers 7 bases. The V gene end was trimmed by 5 bases and the J gene end by 1 base; junction bases not matched to a gene: 5. The CDR3 covers 13 residues. Germline CDR1 DFQATT, CDR2 SNEGSKA (reference sequence). CDR3 DNA: TGCAGTGCTCCAAGACTAGCTTCCTACGAGCAGTACTTC. Translated: CSAPRLASYEQYF.

This clonotype was observed many times. This sequence joins TRBV4-1 and TRBJ1-5; the D gene is possibly TRBD1 (5 bases). CDR1 and CDR2 (germline): MGHRA, YSYEKL. The CDR3 totals 15 residues. Trimming took off 0 bases at V and 6 bases at J, with 12 bases between the two ends. The CDR3 region is CASSQDWGRSQPQHF. The CDR3 DNA reads as TGCGCCAGCAGCCAAGACTGGGGGAGAAGTCAGCCCCAGCATTTT.

This clonotype was observed at least ten times. The chain combines TRBV16 with TRBJ1-1; no clear D gene. Trimming shortened V by 4 bases and J by 3 bases, and 15 bases separated the two germline ends. CDR3 length equals 15 residues. CDR1 and CDR2 from the germline V gene are KGHSY and FQNENV. The CDR3 DNA reads as TGTGCCAGCAGCCTCGATTTTGAGGGCTACACTGAAGCTTTCTTT. Protein: CASSLDFEGYTEAFF.

This clonotype was recorded many times. This sequence joins TRBV7-2 and TRBJ2-1; D gene unclear. CDR1 SGHTA and CDR2 FQGNSA come from the germline V gene. Trimming removed 5 bases at V and 7 bases at J, with 15 bases between. The CDR3 extends over 14 amino acids. CDR3 in DNA: TGTGCCAGCAGCCTATTATTTAGTGGGAATGAGCAGTTCTTC. It yields the protein CASSLLFSGNEQFF.

The CDR3 DNA is TGTGCCAGCCGAGCAGGGGGCATCCTGGGGTTCACTGAAGCTTTCTTT. Its protein product is CASRAGGILGFTEAFF. The chain is built from TRBV12-3 or TRBV12-4 and TRBJ1-1; 8 bases agree with TRBD1. Trimming removed 8 bases from V and 4 bases from J; junction bases left unmatched: 15. This CDR3 is 16 amino acids long.

This clonotype was seen repeatedly, ten times or more. The rearrangement joins TRBV12-3 or TRBV12-4 to TRBJ1-2; D is unclear. The CDR3 has 12 residues. The V end was cut by 5 bases, the J end by 8 bases, with 12 bases between. The CDR3 protein is CASSLSPGGYTF. In DNA, the CDR3 is TGTGCCAGCAGTCTGTCCCCGGGGGGCTACACCTTC.

This clonotype was recorded many times. The chain is built from TRBV6-5 and TRBJ1-1; unclear D gene. With 5 bases removed from V and 3 bases from J, the gap between germline ends came to 7 bases. There are 12 residues in the CDR3. The V gene's germline CDR1 is MNHEY and CDR2 SVGAGI. The chain's CDR3 is CASSRGYTEAFF. CDR3 DNA sequence: TGTGCCAGCAGTCGGGGTTACACTGAAGCTTTCTTT.

This clonotype was seen only a few times. The rearrangement links TRBV2 to TRBJ1-1; possibly TRBD1 for D (6 bases). Trimming stripped 5 bases from V and 4 bases from J, with 14 bases between. Germline values: CDR1 SNHLY, CDR2 FYNNEI. The CDR3 contains 14 residues. The CDR3 protein is CASSRDNGPTEAFF. CDR3 DNA: TGTGCCAGCAGTCGGGACAACGGCCCCACTGAAGCTTTCTTT. Full variable domain (remainder filled in from reference TRBV2 and TRBJ1-1): EPEVTQTPSHQVTQMGQEVILRCVPISNHLYFYWYRQILGQKVEFLVSFYNNEISEKSEIFDDQFSVERPDGSNFTLKIRSTKLEDSAMYFCASSRDNGPTEAFFGQGTRLTVV.

About this clonotype: A much larger clone lies one base from this, so it may be a read error. The V gene is TRBV7-9, the J gene TRBJ1-5; possible D gene TRBD1, 5 bases. V gave up 5 bases and J gave up 5 bases, with 13 bases separating them. Germline loops: CDR1 SEHNR, CDR2 FQNEAQ (reference sequence). This CDR3 is 14 amino acids long. CDR3 nucleotide sequence: TGTGCCAGCAGCCCGGACTGGGGCCATCAGCCCCAGCATTTT. Translating it yields CASSPDWGHQPQHF.

This clonotype has ten or more counts. The J gene is TRBJ2-1, the V gene TRBV24-1, with no clear D. The CDR3 is 13 residues long. The germline CDR1 and CDR2 sequences are KGHDR and SFDVKD. Deletions cut 3 bases from V and 5 bases from J, with 7 bases between. This CDR3 is CATSDTIHNEQFF. The CDR3 region has the DNA TGTGCCACCAGTGATACGATCCACAATGAGCAGTTCTTC.

This chain connects TRBV27 to TRBJ1-5; the D gene is possibly TRBD1 (6 bases). Germline V CDR1 and CDR2: MNHEY, SMNVEV (reference sequence). This CDR3 has 15 amino acids. Deletions cut 0 bases from V and 6 bases from J, with 12 bases between. The CDR3 coding sequence is TGTGCCAGCAGTTTATCGAGGGGGGGGGCTCAGCCCCAGCATTTT. Amino acid sequence: CASSLSRGGAQPQHF.

The rearrangement joins TRBV7-2 to TRBJ2-1; D may be TRBD2 (5 bases). Per germline, CDR1 SGHTA and CDR2 FQGNSA. The CDR3 is made up of 15 amino acids. Between the trimmed V and J ends, which lost 5 bases and 4 bases, there was a span of 15 bases. CDR3 in DNA: TGTGCCAGCAGCGCCCGAGCGGACTCTTACAATGAGCAGTTCTTC. It encodes CASSARADSYNEQFF.

This clonotype was picked up many times. The chain carries TRBV6-2 or TRBV6-3 and TRBJ2-7; TRBD2 is a possible D gene (6 bases). The CDR3 has 13 residues. Between the trimmed V and J ends, which lost 5 bases and 5 bases, there was a span of 13 bases. Per the germline V gene, CDR1 is MNHEY and CDR2 is SVGEGT. The CDR3 loop is CASSLEGLHEQYF. The CDR3 DNA reads TGTGCCAGCAGTCTGGAGGGCCTCCACGAGCAGTACTTC.

The sample holds many counts of this clonotype. The V gene is TRBV5-6, the J gene TRBJ1-6; D gene uncertain. V dropped 2 bases and J dropped 3 bases, with 9 bases sitting between them. Germline V CDR1 and CDR2: SGHDT, YYEEEE. CDR3 length: 15 amino acids. The CDR3 nucleotides are TGTGCCAGCAGCTTTCGTGTCCTCTATAATTCACCCCTCCACTTT. Its protein is CASSFRVLYNSPLHF. The variable domain in full, completed from reference TRBV5-6 and TRBJ1-6, reads DAGVTQSPTHLIKTRGQQVTLRCSPKSGHDTVSWYQQALGQGPQFIFQYYEEEERQRGNFPDRFSGHQFPNYSSELNVNALLLGDSALYLCASSFRVLYNSPLHFGNGTRLTVT.

The genes are TRBV4-3 and TRBJ2-1; TRBD2 is a possible D gene (6 bases). CDR3 length equals 15 residues. CDR1 is LGHNA, CDR2 YSLEER, per germline. V lost 0 bases and J lost 8, with 14 bases in between. This CDR3 is CASSQDRTSLDEQFF. In nucleotides, the CDR3 is TGCGCCAGCAGCCAAGATAGAACTAGCTTAGATGAGCAGTTCTTC.

V usage is TRBV15 and J usage is TRBJ2-5; possibly TRBD2 for D (5 bases). The V and J ends lost 0 bases and 2 bases respectively, with 10 bases between them. The V gene's germline CDR1 is LNHNV and CDR2 YYDKDF (reference sequence). The CDR3 totals 15 residues. CDR3 sequence: CATSRDPGDQETQYF. The CDR3 DNA follows: TGTGCCACCAGCAGAGATCCCGGGGATCAAGAGACCCAGTACTTC.

This clonotype turned up a few times. The junction departs from the called germline gene at one end, perhaps through a read error. This chain joins TRBV7-3 and TRBJ2-1; 7 bases map to TRBD1. Germline V lookup: CDR1 SGHTA, CDR2 FQGTGA. The CDR3 totals 16 residues. The CDR3 DNA is TGTGCCAGCAGCCATTTGGTAGGGGGCTCCCACAATGAGCAGTTCTTC. Translating gives CASSHLVGGSHNEQFF.

This clonotype showed up many times. V usage is TRBV4-3 and J usage is TRBJ1-3; tentative D call: TRBD1 (5 bases). The CDR3 has 15 amino acids. With 4 bases removed from V and 2 bases from J, the gap between germline ends came to 12 bases. The germline CDR1 and CDR2 sequences are LGHNA and YSLEER. CDR3 sequence (DNA): TGCGCCAGCAGCCGCGGGACGGCGACTGGAAACACCATATATTTT. It codes for CASSRGTATGNTIYF.

This clonotype has a count of ten or more. The rearrangement joins TRBV7-9 to TRBJ1-5; 9 bases map to TRBD1. J gave up 2 bases and V 5 bases, and 4 bases lay outside the gene matches. This CDR3 contains 15 residues. Looked up from germline, CDR1 is SEHNR and CDR2 is FQNEAQ (reference sequence). CDR3 in amino acids: CASSKTGGGNQPQHF. The CDR3 DNA reads as TGTGCCAGCAGCAAGACAGGGGGAGGCAATCAGCCCCAGCATTTT.

This clonotype showed up many times. The V call is TRBV2, the J call TRBJ1-1, with 7 bases aligning to TRBD1. In germline, CDR1 is SNHLY, CDR2 FYNNEI. CDR3 length: 17 amino acids. With V trimmed by 3 bases and J by 7 bases, 17 bases remained unmatched. The CDR3 is CASSDILGRGRADEAFF. The CDR3 region has the DNA TGTGCCAGCAGTGACATTTTAGGTAGGGGGCGAGCGGATGAAGCTTTCTTT.